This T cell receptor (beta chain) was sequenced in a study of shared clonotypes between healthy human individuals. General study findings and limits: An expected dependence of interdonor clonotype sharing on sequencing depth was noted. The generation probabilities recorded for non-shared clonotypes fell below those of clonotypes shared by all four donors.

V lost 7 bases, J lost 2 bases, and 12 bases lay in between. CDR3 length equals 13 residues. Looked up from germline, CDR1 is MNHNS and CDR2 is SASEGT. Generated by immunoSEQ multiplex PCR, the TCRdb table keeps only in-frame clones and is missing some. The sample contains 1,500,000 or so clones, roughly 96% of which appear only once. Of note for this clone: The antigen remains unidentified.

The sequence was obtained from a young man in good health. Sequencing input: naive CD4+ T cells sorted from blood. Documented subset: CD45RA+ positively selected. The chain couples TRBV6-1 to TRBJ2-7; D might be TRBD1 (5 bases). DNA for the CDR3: TGTGCCAGCAAGCGACAGTCCACCTACGAGCAGTACTTC. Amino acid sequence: CASKRQSTYEQYF.